The 2 T cell receptor beta chains presented below share a single source sample, sequenced in a study of cytomegalovirus exposure and HLA in healthy donors. Amplification used 60 Vbeta primers and 13 Jbeta primers. Produced via immunoSEQ multiplex PCR; TCRdb's table is partial and in-frame only. The top ten clones hold 3% to 3.5% of a sample with 60,000 to 70,000 clones, roughly 66% of them seen once. The sequencing input was PBMCs. The receptor source for this set is a woman between 50 and 59 years old in good health and CMV-seronegative.

This clone was detected only a few times. The chain uses TRBV4-1 and TRBJ2-6, with a weak D call TRBD1 (5 bases). Deletions cut 6 bases from V and 1 base from J, with 13 bases between. The CDR3 runs to 16 residues. The germline CDR1 and CDR2 sequences are MGHRA and YSYEKL. Here the CDR3 reads CASSRTGNSGANVLTF. The CDR3 DNA reads TGCGCCAGCAGTCGAACAGGTAATTCTGGGGCCAACGTCCTGACTTTC.

This clone was observed a few times. The chain recombines TRBV19 with TRBJ1-2; D unclear. Trimming removed 3 bases from V and 4 bases from J, with 12 bases in between. Germline V gene data show CDR1 as LNHDA and CDR2 as SQIVND (reference sequence). The CDR3 length is 14 residues. The CDR3 loop is CASSIEDWFYGYTF. DNA of the CDR3: TGTGCCAGTAGTATCGAAGACTGGTTCTATGGCTACACCTTC.